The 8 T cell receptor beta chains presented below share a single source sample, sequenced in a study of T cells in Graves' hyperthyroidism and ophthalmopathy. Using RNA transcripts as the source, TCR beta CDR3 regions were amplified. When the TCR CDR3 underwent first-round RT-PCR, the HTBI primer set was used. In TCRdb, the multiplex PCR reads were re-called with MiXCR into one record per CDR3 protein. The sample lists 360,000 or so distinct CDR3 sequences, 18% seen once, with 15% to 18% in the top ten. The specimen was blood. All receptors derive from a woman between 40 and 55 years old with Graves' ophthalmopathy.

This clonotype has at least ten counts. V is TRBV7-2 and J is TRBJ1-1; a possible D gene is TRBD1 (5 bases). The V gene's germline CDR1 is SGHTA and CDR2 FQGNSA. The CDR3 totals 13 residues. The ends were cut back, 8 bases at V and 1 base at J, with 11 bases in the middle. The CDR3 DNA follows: TGTGCCAGCTGCCTCGGGGGGAACACTGAAGCTTTCTTT. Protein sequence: CASCLGGNTEAFF.

CDR3 nucleotides: TGTGCCAGCAGCTCCAGGGAAACCGTCTACGAGCAGTACTTC. It yields the protein CASSSRETVYEQYF. The chain recombines TRBV7-2 with TRBJ2-7; perhaps TRBD1 as D (5 bases). The germline V gene has CDR1 SGHTA and CDR2 FQGNSA. The CDR3 totals 14 residues. Trimming shortened V by 4 bases and J by 3 bases, and 13 bases separated the two germline ends.

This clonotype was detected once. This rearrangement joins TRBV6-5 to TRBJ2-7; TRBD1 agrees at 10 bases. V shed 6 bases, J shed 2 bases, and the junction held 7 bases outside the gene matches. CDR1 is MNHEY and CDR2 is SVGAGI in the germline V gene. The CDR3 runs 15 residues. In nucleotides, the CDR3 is TGTGCCAGCAGAAACTCGGGACAGGGGCCCTACGAGCAGTACTTC. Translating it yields CASRNSGQGPYEQYF.

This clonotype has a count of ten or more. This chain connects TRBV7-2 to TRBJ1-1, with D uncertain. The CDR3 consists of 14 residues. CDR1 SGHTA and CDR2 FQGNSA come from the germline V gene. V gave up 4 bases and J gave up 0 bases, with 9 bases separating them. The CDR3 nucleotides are TGTGCCAGCAGCTCCTTACCCATGAACACTGAAGCTTTCTTT. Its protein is CASSSLPMNTEAFF.

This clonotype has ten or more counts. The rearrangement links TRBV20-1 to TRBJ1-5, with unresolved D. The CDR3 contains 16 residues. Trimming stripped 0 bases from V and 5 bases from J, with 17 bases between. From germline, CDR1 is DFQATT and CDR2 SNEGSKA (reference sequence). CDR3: CSARDLGGFFDQPQHF. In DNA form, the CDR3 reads TGCAGTGCTAGAGATCTTGGAGGTTTCTTCGATCAGCCCCAGCATTTT.

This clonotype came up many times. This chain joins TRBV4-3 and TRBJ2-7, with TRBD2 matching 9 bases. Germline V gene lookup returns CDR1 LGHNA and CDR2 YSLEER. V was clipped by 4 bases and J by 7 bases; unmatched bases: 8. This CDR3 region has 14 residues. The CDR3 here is CASSPLAGVGEQYF. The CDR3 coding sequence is TGCGCCAGCAGCCCTTTAGCGGGAGTGGGAGAGCAGTACTTC.

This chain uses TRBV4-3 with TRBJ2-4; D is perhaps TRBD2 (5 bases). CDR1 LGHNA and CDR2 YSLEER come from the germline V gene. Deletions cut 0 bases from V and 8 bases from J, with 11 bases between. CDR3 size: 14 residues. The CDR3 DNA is TGCGCCAGCAGCCAAGATTTTAGTAGCGACATTCAGTACTTC. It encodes CASSQDFSSDIQYF.

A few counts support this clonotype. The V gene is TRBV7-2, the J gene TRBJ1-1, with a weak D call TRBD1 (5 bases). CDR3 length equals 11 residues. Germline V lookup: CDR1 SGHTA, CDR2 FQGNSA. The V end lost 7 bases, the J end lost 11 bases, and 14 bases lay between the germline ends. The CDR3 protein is CASTRGFVAFF. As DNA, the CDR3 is TGTGCCAGCACGAGGGGTTTCGTTGCTTTCTTT.